This T cell receptor (beta chain) was profiled in a study of response to subunit inactivated influenza vaccine (dated by TCRdb to 2016 to 2018). Regarding the research as a whole: To follow how T cells responded to a trivalent subunit inactivated influenza vaccine, the researchers relied on deep quantitative profiling of the T cell receptor repertoire. Study-wide findings and limitations: According to the authors, only a limited number of new T cells may be recruited by each seasonal influenza vaccination.

This clonotype was seen a handful of times. Its cognate antigen has yet to be identified. Per-base qualities were not stored, and no clone one base away is much larger. The CDR3 contains 16 residues, cysteine and phenylalanine counted. This entry keeps only the CDR3 DNA: 48 bases, framed from base 1. Here V drops 3 bases and J drops 7 bases, and the junction holds 8 bases not matched to any gene. As encoded in the germline V gene (reference sequence), CDR1 is LGHDT while CDR2 is YNNKEL. The library was obtained by RT-PCR. Sequencing relied on an Illumina HiSeq 2500. TCRdb reprocessing: public reads trimmed at Q25 with fastp, clones called with MiXCR, in-frame beta chains kept. Identical CDR3 protein sequences are pooled into one entry, listed with their most common genes and DNA. Present in this sample are 450,000 to 700,000 distinct CDR3 sequences, approximately 14% of which were seen just once. The ten most abundant clones make up roughly 10% of the sample.

The TCR was taken from a man over 45 who received an inactivated influenza vaccine. Donor details come from another sample of the same person, matched by shared clones. Sequencing used PBMCs from blood, obtained roughly 13 days after vaccination. Rearrangement joined TRBV3-1 to TRBJ2-5, with 13 central nucleotides matching TRBD2. The CDR3 protein sequence reads: CASSHPGLAGDGTQYF. The bases are TGTGCCAGCAGCCATCCTGGACTAGCGGGAGACGGGACCCAGTACTTC.